This T cell receptor (beta chain) was found in a study of long-term antiretroviral therapy in people with HIV. Assay version v3.0 of immunoSEQ was used, and it was run at survey level. The method was immunoSEQ multiplex PCR; TCRdb's version includes in-frame clones alone and lacks a portion of them. The data contain tens of thousands of clones, around nine tenths of them seen just once; the ten biggest clones take up roughly 6%. Deletions cut 3 bases from V and 2 bases from J, with 15 bases between. Germline V CDR1 and CDR2: SGDLS, YYNGEE. The CDR3 contains 15 residues. Study findings and constraints: Upon ART, diversity increased but remained lower than transplant donor controls.

The study used samples holding 1-10 million cryopreserved PBMC before DNA extraction. Remarks on this clone: The antigen is undetermined.

The chain has TRBV9 and TRBJ2-7; tentatively, D is TRBD1 (7 bases). The sample in question was unsorted PBMCs, obtained 0.6 years after starting antiretroviral therapy. The TCR originated in a man in his fifties or sixties with HIV. CDR3 nucleotides: TGTGCCAGCAGCGCCGGGGGCCAGGGGGCCTACGAGCAGTACTTC. It is translated as CASSAGGQGAYEQYF.